These 10 T cell receptor beta chains were sequenced from one sample in a study of identical twins. TCRdb re-called the 5' RACE reads with MiXCR, one entry per CDR3 protein. The sample has around 1.7 million distinct CDR3 sequences; more than 30% are singletons. The material sequenced was cord blood. Receptors originate from a newborn girl in good health.

The J gene is TRBJ1-1, the V gene TRBV5-1, with D unresolved. V lost 0 bases and J lost 1, with 7 bases in between. Germline CDR1 SGHRS, CDR2 YFSETQ. The CDR3 loop spans 14 amino acids. CDR3 residues: CASSLAHTNTEAFF. In DNA form, the CDR3 reads TGCGCCAGCAGCTTGGCCCACACGAACACTGAAGCTTTCTTT.

The chain has TRBV24-1 and TRBJ2-1; the D gene is possibly TRBD1 (5 bases). Germline-derived CDR1 and CDR2 are KGHDR and SFDVKD. The CDR3 contains 15 residues. Trimming removed 1 base from V and 6 bases from J, with 12 bases in between. Here the CDR3 reads CATSDFGRAGNEQFF. In DNA form, the CDR3 reads TGTGCCACCAGTGATTTCGGCAGGGCAGGCAATGAGCAGTTCTTC.

This clonotype showed up just a few times. The gene calls are TRBV4-1 and TRBJ1-5, with TRBD1 as a possible D gene (5 bases). Germline CDR1 is MGHRA and CDR2 is YSYEKL. The V end was cut by 0 bases, the J end by 1 base, with 10 bases between. The CDR3 runs to 16 residues. Here the CDR3 DNA reads TGCGCCAGCAGCCAAGATAGGGGCAGGAGCAATCAGCCCCAGCATTTT. Translating gives CASSQDRGRSNQPQHF.

In the case of this clonotype: The junction departs from germline at one end; a sequencing error may be responsible. The rearrangement joins TRBV2 to TRBJ1-2; a possible D gene is TRBD1 (5 bases). Germline V gene sequence: CDR1 SNHLY, CDR2 FYNNEI. CDR3 length: 13 amino acids. CDR3 DNA sequence: TGTGGCAGCAAAGTGGGACTTGACTATGGCTACACCTTC. Protein: CGSKVGLDYGYTF.

This clonotype was seen at least ten times. The rearrangement uses TRBV18 and TRBJ2-3; D gene uncertain. The CDR3 covers 14 residues. Trimming shortened V by 1 base and J by 0 bases, and 5 bases separated the two germline ends. In germline, CDR1 is KGHSH, CDR2 LQKENI. The CDR3 here is CASSPLPSTDTQYF. Written as DNA, the CDR3 is TGTGCCAGCTCACCACTCCCTAGCACAGATACGCAGTATTTT.

This clonotype was observed a handful of times. V usage is TRBV20-1 and J usage is TRBJ2-1, with no clear D. V was trimmed by 3 bases and J by 10 bases, leaving 4 bases between them. CDR1 is DFQATT and CDR2 is SNEGSKA in the germline V gene (reference sequence). The CDR3 covers 9 residues. This chain's CDR3 is CSARWEQFF. The CDR3 DNA reads TGCAGTGCTAGGTGGGAGCAGTTCTTC.

A remark on this clonotype: One end of the junction is discordant with germline, which a read error may explain. In DNA, the CDR3 is TGTGCCACCAGTGGGGATGCGTACAATGAGCAGTTCTTC. This gives the protein CATSGDAYNEQFF. J is TRBJ2-1 and V is TRBV10-3; unclear D gene. This CDR3 comprises 13 residues. Germline V gene lookup returns CDR1 ENHRY and CDR2 SYGVKD.

This clonotype was counted between two and nine times. V gene TRBV4-2 combines with J gene TRBJ2-1, with D possibly being TRBD2 (6 bases). Trimming took 2 bases from V and 0 from J, leaving 8 bases between them. The CDR3 has 15 residues. CDR1 is LGHNA and CDR2 is YNFKEQ in the germline V gene. CDR3 bases: TGTGCCAGCAGCCAAAAGACTAGCTCCTACAATGAGCAGTTCTTC. It encodes CASSQKTSSYNEQFF.

The chain carries TRBV20-1 and TRBJ1-1; 7 nucleotides line up with TRBD1. V was clipped by 1 base and J by 4 bases; unmatched bases: 3. CDR1 DFQATT and CDR2 SNEGSKA come from the germline V gene (reference sequence). The CDR3 is 13 residues long. The CDR3 spells CSARVDRATEAFF. DNA of the CDR3: TGCAGTGCTAGAGTAGACAGGGCCACTGAAGCTTTCTTT.

This rearrangement joins TRBV7-2 to TRBJ2-7, with 8 bases that match TRBD1. Germline CDR1 reads SGHTA; CDR2 reads FQGNSA. The CDR3 sequence is 15 residues long. V trimming: 2 bases; J trimming: 4 bases; junction bases outside the gene matches: 7. CDR3 loop: CASSLIAGGEYEQYF. CDR3 coding DNA: TGTGCCAGCAGCTTAATCGCAGGGGGCGAGTACGAGCAGTACTTC.